This T cell receptor (beta chain) appears in the sequencing data of a study of T cells in Graves' hyperthyroidism and ophthalmopathy. CDR1 is MNHEY, CDR2 SMNVEV, per germline (reference sequence). Trimming cost V 4 bases and J 6 bases, with 17 bases left between them. This CDR3 region has 15 residues. The sample holds many counts of this clonotype. TCR beta CDR3 region amplification was performed from RNA transcripts. During a first-round RT-PCR of the TCR CDR3, the HTBI primer set was used. Each CDR3 protein gets one entry after TCRdb re-called the multiplex PCR reads with MiXCR. The sample has approximately 620,000 distinct CDR3 sequences; 14% are singletons.

Material: blood. The chain links TRBV27 to TRBJ2-3; D unclear. The source is a woman aged 25-40 years with Graves' hyperthyroidism that later progressed to Graves' ophthalmopathy. CDR3 loop: CASSWTGGPPDTQYF. The CDR3, as DNA: TGTGCCAGCAGTTGGACCGGCGGACCCCCGGATACGCAGTATTTT.